This TCR beta chain stems from a study of PD-L1 blockade in urothelial cancer. Overall study: Males with urothelial cancer arising in the bladder constituted twenty-five of the 29 patients.

Using immunoSEQ multiplex PCR, the repertoire was profiled, and TCRdb retains in-frame clones only, with some absent. Seen here are tens of thousands of clones, approximately 84% observed once, and the top ten hold around 14%. Germline V gene data show CDR1 as MDHEN and CDR2 as SYDVKM. V gave up 6 bases and J gave up 6 bases, with 21 bases separating them. CDR3 length equals 16 residues. Time point reported: pretreatment peripheral blood. The sequence derives from a man between 60 and 75 years old with urothelial cancer. Here the sequenced sample was PBMCs, taken around atezolizumab (anti-PD-L1) treatment. The rearrangement joins TRBV28 to TRBJ1-5, with D perhaps matching TRBD1 (6 bases). CDR3 in DNA: TGTGCCAGCAGCCCCTCAGGCAGGGGCGGGTCTCAGCCCCAGCATTTT. Translated: CASSPSGRGGSQPQHF.